This passage covers 28 T cell receptor beta chains from one sample sequenced in a study of T cell changes during pregnancy in multiple sclerosis. Profiled with immunoSEQ multiplex PCR; TCRdb holds only in-frame clones, not every one. The table has some 40,000 clones, 85% to 95% seen once. Sequenced here: CD8+ T cells from peripheral blood mononuclear cells, sampled in the third trimester of pregnancy. These receptors were obtained from a female donor with multiple sclerosis, enrolled in a pregnancy study.

The chain employs TRBV9 and TRBJ1-2, with 9 bases matching TRBD1. The CDR3 runs to 15 residues. J was trimmed by 5 bases and V by 5 bases; bases with no gene match: 10. Germline CDR1 reads SGDLS; CDR2 reads YYNGEE. This chain's CDR3 is CASSDTGGSRYGYTF. The CDR3 DNA is TGTGCCAGCAGTGATACAGGGGGCTCGAGGTATGGCTACACCTTC. Filled out from reference TRBV9 and TRBJ1-2, the complete variable domain reads DSGVTQTPKHLITATGQRVTLRCSPRSGDLSVYWYQQSLDQGLQFLIQYYNGEERAKGNILERFSAQQFPDLHSELNLSSLELGDSALYFCASSDTGGSRYGYTFGSGTRLTVV.

The J gene is TRBJ1-5, the V gene TRBV7-8; D is unclear. Trimming cost V 1 base and J 4 bases, with 5 bases left between them. Germline V gene sequence: CDR1 SGHVS, CDR2 FQNEAQ. This CDR3 is built from 13 residues. The CDR3 sequence: CASSLVGNQPQHF. As DNA, the CDR3 is TGTGCCAGCAGCTTAGTCGGGAATCAGCCCCAGCATTTT. Variable domain in full (rest from reference TRBV7-8 and TRBJ1-5): GAGVSQSPRYKVAKRGQDVALRCDPISGHVSLFWYQQALGQGPEFLTYFQNEAQLDKSGLPSDRFFAERPEGSVSTLKIQRTQQEDSAVYLCASSLVGNQPQHFGDGTRLSIL.

The V call is TRBV13, the J call TRBJ2-7; no clear D gene. Trimming removed 5 bases from V and 2 bases from J, with 19 bases in between. This CDR3 has 16 amino acids. Germline-derived CDR1 and CDR2 are PRHDT and FYEKMQ (reference sequence). DNA of the CDR3: TGTGCCAGCAGCACAAAAGAGACTCATCAACCCTACGAGCAGTACTTC. This codes for CASSTKETHQPYEQYF.

Here the CDR3 DNA reads TGTGCCAGTAGGGGACCCGGGACTAGCTGGGGTGAGCAGTTCTTC. Translation: CASRGPGTSWGEQFF. The chain recombines TRBV19 with TRBJ2-1, with 9 bases identical to TRBD2. The junction had 12 bases not matched to a gene; V was cut back by 6 bases and J by 9 bases. CDR1 is LNHDA and CDR2 is SQIVND in the germline V gene (reference sequence). The CDR3 contains 15 residues.

This chain links TRBV5-8 with TRBJ2-2; D not certain. The length of the CDR3 is 13 residues. CDR1 and CDR2 from the germline V gene are SGHTS and YDEGEE. Trimming stripped 6 bases from V and 1 base from J, with 7 bases between. The CDR3 is CASNPVNTGELFF. As DNA, the CDR3 is TGTGCCAGCAATCCGGTGAACACCGGGGAGCTGTTTTTT.

The genes are TRBV4-1 and TRBJ1-4; perhaps TRBD1 as D (5 bases). Germline assignment: CDR1 MGHRA and CDR2 YSYEKL. V was pared by 0 bases and J by 7 bases, with 12 bases between. This CDR3 has 15 amino acids. The CDR3 reads CASSQDPGLPEKLFF. The DNA of the CDR3 is TGCGCCAGCAGCCAAGACCCGGGACTGCCTGAAAAACTGTTTTTT.

The chain links TRBV30 to TRBJ2-3; D is undetermined. The V gene's germline CDR1 is GTSNPN and CDR2 SVGIG (reference sequence). This CDR3 is built from 14 residues. Deletions cut 0 bases from V and 3 bases from J, with 10 bases between. The CDR3 is CAWSVILLTDTQYF. The CDR3 DNA reads TGTGCCTGGAGTGTAATCCTCCTAACAGATACGCAGTATTTT.

The chain couples TRBV9 to TRBJ2-7; D possibly corresponds to TRBD1 (6 bases). V lost 2 bases and J 2 bases, leaving 11 bases between the germline ends. Per germline, CDR1 SGDLS and CDR2 YYNGEE. The CDR3 loop spans 14 amino acids. The CDR3 nucleotides read TGTGCCAGCAGCGTGGACAGTGAACCCTACGAGCAGTACTTC. It is translated as CASSVDSEPYEQYF.

The V call is TRBV2, the J call TRBJ1-2, with a possible D match to TRBD1 (6 bases). The V gene's germline CDR1 is SNHLY and CDR2 FYNNEI. The CDR3 runs 14 residues. V lost 1 base and J 4 bases, leaving 10 bases between the germline ends. CDR3 bases: TGTGCCAGCAGTGAAGGGGGGCGTATCTATGGCTACACCTTC. Translating it yields CASSEGGRIYGYTF.

This chain joins TRBV6-5 and TRBJ1-2; possible D gene TRBD1, 5 bases. Looked up from germline, CDR1 is MNHEY and CDR2 is SVGAGI. The CDR3 has 16 amino acids. Trimming shortened V by 0 bases and J by 6 bases, and 17 bases separated the two germline ends. CDR3 protein: CASSYSPQGLLDGYTF. CDR3 in DNA: TGTGCCAGCAGTTACTCCCCTCAGGGACTGCTCGATGGCTACACCTTC.

The chain employs TRBV7-9 and TRBJ2-1; 9 bases align to TRBD1. The germline V gene has CDR1 SEHNR and CDR2 FQNEAQ (reference sequence). V trimming: 5 bases; J trimming: 0 bases; junction bases outside the gene matches: 5. The CDR3 sequence is 16 residues long. CDR3 sequence reads: CASSHGQGSSYNEQFF. CDR3 nucleotides: TGTGCCAGCAGCCACGGACAGGGGAGCTCCTACAATGAGCAGTTCTTC.

To note about this clone: Compared with germline, one end of the junction differs, possibly owing to a read error. The J gene is TRBJ1-1, the V gene TRBV6-5; 7 bases are a match to TRBD1. This CDR3 contains 15 residues. Germline V gene lookup returns CDR1 MNHEY and CDR2 SVGAGI. The DNA of the CDR3 is TGTGCCAGCAGTTACATGGGACAGCTGAACACTGAAACTTTCTTT. It codes for CASSYMGQLNTETFF.

This clone was picked up one time. The chain has TRBV9 and TRBJ2-6, with D tentatively TRBD2 (6 bases). V dropped 0 bases and J dropped 2 bases, with 9 bases sitting between them. CDR1 is SGDLS and CDR2 is YYNGEE in the germline V gene. CDR3 length equals 16 residues. CDR3 sequence (DNA): TGTGCCAGCAGCGTAGGGGGCGGGGCTGGGGCCAACGTCCTGACTTTC. This gives the protein CASSVGGGAGANVLTF.

The chain recombines TRBV4-1 with TRBJ1-2; D is unresolved. V was trimmed by 4 bases and J by 4 bases, leaving 19 bases between them. Germline CDR1 and CDR2: MGHRA and YSYEKL. The length of the CDR3 is 16 residues. In nucleotides, the CDR3 is TGCGCCAGCAGCCCCGATGGGAGGGAAGTCAGCTATGGCTACACCTTC. Protein sequence: CASSPDGREVSYGYTF.

This chain joins TRBV27 and TRBJ2-7; the match to TRBD2 covers 9 bases. The CDR3 extends over 16 amino acids. V trimming: 0 bases; J trimming: 2 bases; junction bases outside the gene matches: 5. Germline V gives CDR1 MNHEY, CDR2 SMNVEV (reference sequence). CDR3 residues: CASSLSALAGTYEQYF. CDR3 in DNA: TGTGCCAGCAGTTTATCAGCCCTAGCGGGGACCTACGAGCAGTACTTC.

V usage is TRBV5-4 and J usage is TRBJ2-7, with a tentative D call TRBD1 (6 bases). The germline V and J ends were trimmed by 4 bases and 5 bases, with 19 bases remaining between them. The CDR3 covers 15 residues. Per the germline V gene, CDR1 is SGHNT and CDR2 is YYREEE (reference sequence). The CDR3 bases are TGTGCCAGCAGCGACTTGGGCCAGGGGAGCAACGAGCAGTACTTC. Amino acid sequence: CASSDLGQGSNEQYF.

The chain couples TRBV7-2 to TRBJ1-1; 10 bases are shared with TRBD1. The trim removed 5 bases at V and 1 base at J, leaving 7 bases unmatched. The CDR3 runs to 16 residues. Germline V lookup: CDR1 SGHTA, CDR2 FQGNSA. The CDR3 DNA reads TGTGCCAGCAGCCCGAGACAGGGGGCAGCGAACACTGAAGCTTTCTTT. This codes for CASSPRQGAANTEAFF.

Comment on this clone: One end of the junction does not line up with germline, which may come from a read error. The gene calls are TRBV10-3 and TRBJ1-2; D is ambiguous. CDR3 size: 13 residues. Germline V gene data show CDR1 as ENHRY and CDR2 as SYGVKD. The CDR3 DNA sequence: TGTGCCATCACTGAGGGAGGATTCTATGGCTACACCTTC. Translation gives CAITEGGFYGYTF.

The V call is TRBV6-5, the J call TRBJ1-5; unclear D gene. Germline lookup yields CDR1 MNHEY and CDR2 SVGAGI. V was clipped by 0 bases and J by 10 bases, with 10 bases between them. The CDR3 has 13 amino acids. CDR3 loop: CASSYSKSGPQHF. As DNA, the CDR3 is TGTGCCAGCAGTTACTCTAAATCGGGTCCCCAGCATTTT.

The rearrangement joins TRBV7-6 to TRBJ2-7; TRBD1 matches 9 bases. The CDR3 consists of 15 residues. With 3 bases clipped from V and 6 bases from J, the junction kept 9 bases outside the gene matches. CDR1 is SGHVS, CDR2 FNYEAQ, per germline. CDR3 sequence: CASSLIPGQGSEQYF. The DNA of the CDR3 is TGTGCCAGCAGCTTGATCCCCGGACAGGGGAGCGAGCAGTACTTC.

The CDR3 region has the DNA TGTGCCAGCAGTGTGTCAGAGGCCGGGGAGCTGTTTTTT. As protein: CASSVSEAGELFF. This sequence joins TRBV6-4 and TRBJ2-2; D unresolved. This CDR3 spans 13 amino acids. V dropped 4 bases and J dropped 6 bases, with 9 bases sitting between them. CDR1 is MRHNA and CDR2 is SNTAGT in the germline V gene.

The CDR3 DNA is TGTGCCATCAGTGAGTCAGAACCTATTCGCACAGATACGCAGTATTTT. Encoded protein: CAISESEPIRTDTQYF. The chain employs TRBV10-3 and TRBJ2-3; no clear D. In germline, CDR1 is ENHRY, CDR2 SYGVKD. Trimming took off 0 bases at V and 1 base at J, with 11 bases between the two ends. CDR3 size: 16 residues.

This sequence joins TRBV5-4 and TRBJ2-1; TRBD1 is a possible D gene (6 bases). This CDR3 spans 14 amino acids. The V end lost 0 bases, the J end lost 2 bases, and 6 bases lay between the germline ends. The germline V gene has CDR1 SGHNT and CDR2 YYREEE (reference sequence). The CDR3 spells CASSLGQAYNEQFF. The CDR3 DNA reads TGTGCCAGCAGCTTGGGACAGGCCTACAATGAGCAGTTCTTC.

This clone appeared once. The chain joins TRBV7-9 to TRBJ2-1; D is ambiguous. Germline-derived CDR1 and CDR2 are SEHNR and FQNEAQ (reference sequence). V was shortened by 4 bases and J by 8 bases, with 6 bases between the two germline ends. This CDR3 is 11 amino acids long. DNA of the CDR3: TGTGCCAGCAGCTCCCGGGATGAGCAGTTCTTC. It codes for CASSSRDEQFF.

The chain is built from TRBV9 and TRBJ2-7, with 10 bases lining up with TRBD2. This CDR3 has 16 amino acids. V lost 0 bases, J lost 0 bases, and 3 bases stayed unmatched. CDR1 SGDLS and CDR2 YYNGEE come from the germline V gene. In DNA, the CDR3 is TGTGCCAGCAGCGTAGATGAGCGGGAGGGCTCCTACGAGCAGTACTTC. This codes for CASSVDEREGSYEQYF.

The chain employs TRBV13 and TRBJ2-5; no definite D call. The germline V and J ends were trimmed by 2 bases and 3 bases, with 7 bases remaining between them. The germline gives CDR1 PRHDT, CDR2 FYEKMQ (reference sequence). The CDR3 contains 13 residues. The CDR3 nucleotides are TGTGCCAGCAGCTTAACAGCCGAAGAGACCCAGTACTTC. The encoded protein is CASSLTAEETQYF.

This clone has a single count. V usage is TRBV19 and J usage is TRBJ2-4; 9 positions agree with TRBD1. Germline CDR1 and CDR2: LNHDA and SQIVND (reference sequence). The CDR3 is 14 residues long. With 7 bases clipped from V and 7 bases from J, the junction kept 8 bases outside the gene matches. The CDR3 loop is CASISRTGENIQYF. CDR3 DNA sequence: TGTGCCAGTATATCCAGGACAGGGGAGAACATTCAGTACTTC.

The chain employs TRBV6-6 and TRBJ2-7; the match to TRBD1 covers 7 bases. Trimming cost V 6 bases and J 1 base; bases outside gene matches: 6. The V gene's germline CDR1 is MNHNY and CDR2 SVGAGI (reference sequence). The CDR3 runs 14 residues. The CDR3 sequence is CASRGQEGSYEQYF. The CDR3 nucleotides read TGTGCCAGCAGAGGACAGGAAGGTTCCTACGAGCAGTACTTC.